The 17 T cell receptor beta chains reported below all come from one sample, sequenced in a study of patients and donors after allogeneic stem cell transplantation. One entry per CDR3 protein results from TCRdb running MiXCR on the RT-PCR reads. The sample carries about a million distinct CDR3 sequences, about 20% recorded once. Sequences were obtained from blood, either unsorted or a sorted T cell fraction (not recorded which). The receptors were gathered from a human donor who was either an allogeneic HSCT recipient or a stem cell or donor lymphocyte infusion donor (not recorded which). It is not recorded whose cells these are; they may come from a transplant donor.

The chain is built from TRBV5-4 and TRBJ2-3; 9 bases fit TRBD2. Germline CDR1 is SGHNT and CDR2 is YYREEE (reference sequence). The CDR3 extends over 15 amino acids. The trim removed 4 bases at V and 0 bases at J, leaving 3 bases unmatched. This CDR3 reads CASSQTSGSTDTQYF. The CDR3 DNA follows: TGTGCCAGCAGCCAGACTAGCGGTAGCACAGATACGCAGTATTTT. Based on the CDR3 plus reference TRBV5-4 and TRBJ2-3, the full variable domain is ETGVTQSPTHLIKTRGQQVTLRCSSQSGHNTVSWYQQALGQGPQFIFQYYREEENGRGNFPPRFSGLQFPNYSSELNVNALELDDSALYLCASSQTSGSTDTQYFGPGTRLTVL.

V and J are TRBV4-1 and TRBJ1-3; D gene ambiguous. The CDR3 has 15 amino acids. Trimming shortened V by 5 bases and J by 0 bases, and 11 bases separated the two germline ends. Germline V gene lookup returns CDR1 MGHRA and CDR2 YSYEKL. The CDR3 DNA follows: TGCGCCAGCAGCTATTACACCATCTCTGGAAACACCATATATTTT. Protein sequence: CASSYYTISGNTIYF.

CDR3: CASNPRGGGTEAFF. For the CDR3, the DNA is TGTGCCAGCAACCCGAGGGGGGGGGGCACTGAAGCTTTCTTT. The rearrangement joins TRBV5-6 to TRBJ1-1, with D possibly TRBD1 on 6 matching bases. CDR1 and CDR2 from the germline V gene are SGHDT and YYEEEE. The CDR3 is 14 amino acids. Deletions cut 6 bases from V and 4 bases from J, with 16 bases between.

The chain joins TRBV30 to TRBJ1-6; D gene unclear. The CDR3 has 10 amino acids. The V and J ends lost 0 bases and 13 bases respectively, with 4 bases between them. From germline, CDR1 is GTSNPN and CDR2 SVGIG (reference sequence). The DNA for the CDR3 is TGTGCCTGGAGTGTACCCCCCCTCCACTTT. Residues: CAWSVPPLHF.

In this sample, this clonotype turned up a few times. The chain links TRBV7-2 to TRBJ2-7, with TRBD2 matching 12 bases. CDR1 and CDR2 (germline): SGHTA, FQGNSA. The V segment lost 4 bases and the J segment 6 bases; nucleotides outside the gene matches: 4. The CDR3 is 14 residues long. The CDR3 DNA reads as TGTGCCAGCAGCTCCGGACTAGCGGGACTCGAGCAGTACTTC. This translates into CASSSGLAGLEQYF.

This clonotype was seen a few times. The J gene is TRBJ2-5, the V gene TRBV20-1, with D hard to call. CDR1 and CDR2 (germline): DFQATT, SNEGSKA (reference sequence). The CDR3 runs to 11 residues. Trimming left V 2 bases short and J 3 bases short, with 4 bases between. The CDR3, as DNA: TGCAGTGCTAGATGGAAAGAGACCCAGTACTTC. Translation: CSARWKETQYF.

The rearrangement joins TRBV24-1 to TRBJ2-1; no firm D call. Germline V lookup: CDR1 KGHDR, CDR2 SFDVKD. Deletions cut 3 bases from V and 4 bases from J, with 12 bases between. The CDR3 sequence is 15 residues long. Here the CDR3 reads CATSDPDRRYNEQFF. In DNA form, the CDR3 reads TGTGCCACCAGTGATCCGGACCGCCGATACAATGAGCAGTTCTTC.

The V gene is TRBV6-1, the J gene TRBJ1-2, with D maybe TRBD1 (5 bases). V was shortened by 6 bases and J by 2 bases, with 16 bases between the two germline ends. The CDR3 has 15 amino acids. Germline values: CDR1 MNHNS, CDR2 SASEGT. CDR3 sequence (DNA): TGTGCCAGCAGCCACGGGGGACCGAAGAACTATGGCTACACCTTC. It yields the protein CASSHGGPKNYGYTF.

This clonotype occurred many times. The chain uses TRBV27 and TRBJ2-1; 10 bases are shared with TRBD1. The ends lost 6 bases at V and 7 bases at J; junction bases unmatched: 9. The CDR3 sequence is 15 residues long. Germline-derived CDR1 and CDR2 are MNHEY and SMNVEV (reference sequence). The CDR3 spells CASSHAGTGANEQFF. In nucleotides, the CDR3 is TGTGCCAGCAGCCATGCCGGGACAGGGGCTAATGAGCAGTTCTTC.

The rearrangement links TRBV6-5 to TRBJ2-6; D is possibly TRBD1 or TRBD2 (5 bases each). The CDR3 consists of 18 residues. Between the trimmed V and J ends, which lost 2 bases and 5 bases, there was a span of 19 bases. Per germline, CDR1 MNHEY and CDR2 SVGAGI. The CDR3 region has the DNA TGTGCCAGCAGTTACGTTGGGGGATCGACCACTAGGGCCAACGTCCTGACTTTC. Protein sequence: CASSYVGGSTTRANVLTF.

V is TRBV15 and J is TRBJ2-3; the D is unclear. Germline V gives CDR1 LNHNV, CDR2 YYDKDF (reference sequence). The CDR3 loop spans 12 amino acids. Trimming shortened V by 0 bases and J by 4 bases, and 2 bases separated the two germline ends. The CDR3 is CATSRDPDTQYF. CDR3 nucleotide sequence: TGTGCCACCAGCAGAGACCCAGATACGCAGTATTTT.

This clonotype was picked up many times. This chain uses TRBV4-2 with TRBJ1-1; D remains ambiguous. The CDR3 consists of 17 residues. V gave up 1 base and J gave up 0 bases, with 15 bases separating them. Germline lookup yields CDR1 LGHNA and CDR2 YNFKEQ. The CDR3 DNA sequence: TGTGCCAGCAGCCAAGCCGGGAGGGCCAAGTTGAACACTGAAGCTTTCTTT. The encoded protein is CASSQAGRAKLNTEAFF.

This clonotype appeared many times. This sequence joins TRBV5-1 and TRBJ2-2; D gene uncertain. The CDR3 runs 13 residues. With 1 base removed from V and 6 bases from J, the gap between germline ends came to 7 bases. Germline V gives CDR1 SGHRS, CDR2 YFSETQ. This CDR3 is CASSLKGSGELFF. Written as DNA, the CDR3 is TGCGCCAGCAGCTTGAAAGGTTCCGGGGAGCTGTTTTTT.

The rearrangement joins TRBV7-8 to TRBJ2-2; the D is unclear. V shed 1 base and J shed 7 bases, with 7 bases lying between them. The CDR3 runs to 13 residues. CDR1 and CDR2 (germline): SGHVS, FQNEAQ. The CDR3 loop reads CASSLEGYGELFF. As DNA, the CDR3 is TGTGCCAGCAGCTTAGAGGGCTACGGGGAGCTGTTTTTT.

In this sample, this clonotype turned up a few times. This chain links TRBV5-1 with TRBJ1-2; no clear D gene. With 4 bases removed from V and 4 bases from J, the gap between germline ends came to 17 bases. Per germline, CDR1 SGHRS and CDR2 YFSETQ. This CDR3 region has 15 residues. The CDR3 is CASSPIGSVAYGYTF. CDR3 nucleotides: TGCGCCAGCAGCCCGATAGGGTCTGTAGCCTATGGCTACACCTTC.

This clonotype was detected a few times. The rearrangement joins TRBV9 to TRBJ2-1, with a possible D match to TRBD1 (6 bases). The V and J ends lost 6 bases and 1 base respectively, with 17 bases between them. CDR1 SGDLS and CDR2 YYNGEE come from the germline V gene. The CDR3 runs 16 residues. CDR3 residues: CASNRDRTHSYNEQFF. CDR3 coding DNA: TGTGCCAGCAACCGAGACAGGACACATTCCTACAATGAGCAGTTCTTC.

The V call is TRBV4-3, the J call TRBJ2-5; tentatively, D is TRBD1 (6 bases). With 0 bases removed from V and 6 bases from J, the gap between germline ends came to 14 bases. Germline V lookup: CDR1 LGHNA, CDR2 YSLEER. This CDR3 region has 15 residues. The CDR3 sequence is CASSQEDSLLQTQYF. In DNA, the CDR3 is TGCGCCAGCAGCCAAGAGGACAGCCTCCTACAGACCCAGTACTTC.